The clone carrying this T cell receptor beta chain was seen more than once but under ten times. No antigen is known for it. This record comes from a study of tumor-infiltrating lymphocytes in primary liver carcinoma. Findings and limits, study-wide: Blood fell significantly below tumors in its top-250-clone fraction (p = 0.039). The overlap of tumor-adjacent and tumor-blood pairs was smaller than that of tumor region pairs.

Unsorted bulk tissue of about 20-30 mg yielded co-extracted RNA and DNA. Every tumor sample held more than 80% viable tumor cells. The researchers produced TCR beta cDNA from 500 to 550 ng total RNA with a constant-region primer. Employing slightly modified ARM-PCR, three nested multiplex PCR rounds were run, and these gave rise to the TCR beta libraries. It was with TRBV1-TRBV30 forward primers and a C-beta reverse primer that the first two PCR rounds were run, at around 9 cycles each. TCRdb independently ran MiXCR on the multiplex PCR reads; one entry per CDR3 protein. The sample contains around 40,000 distinct CDR3 sequences, about three quarters of which appear only once. Trimming stripped 4 bases from V and 2 bases from J, with 11 bases between. Germline V gene lookup returns CDR1 SNHLY and CDR2 FYNNEI. The CDR3 has 14 amino acids.

This rearrangement joins TRBV2 to TRBJ2-5; possibly TRBD2 for D (5 bases). This receptor was identified in a middle-aged man with primary liver carcinoma and hepatitis B virus infection. The sample taken for sequencing was liver tumor tissue from sampling region 2. The subset denotes: tumor region T2, inferior pole. CDR3 protein: CASSAWTRQETQYF. The CDR3 DNA reads TGTGCCAGCAGTGCCTGGACTCGACAAGAGACCCAGTACTTC.